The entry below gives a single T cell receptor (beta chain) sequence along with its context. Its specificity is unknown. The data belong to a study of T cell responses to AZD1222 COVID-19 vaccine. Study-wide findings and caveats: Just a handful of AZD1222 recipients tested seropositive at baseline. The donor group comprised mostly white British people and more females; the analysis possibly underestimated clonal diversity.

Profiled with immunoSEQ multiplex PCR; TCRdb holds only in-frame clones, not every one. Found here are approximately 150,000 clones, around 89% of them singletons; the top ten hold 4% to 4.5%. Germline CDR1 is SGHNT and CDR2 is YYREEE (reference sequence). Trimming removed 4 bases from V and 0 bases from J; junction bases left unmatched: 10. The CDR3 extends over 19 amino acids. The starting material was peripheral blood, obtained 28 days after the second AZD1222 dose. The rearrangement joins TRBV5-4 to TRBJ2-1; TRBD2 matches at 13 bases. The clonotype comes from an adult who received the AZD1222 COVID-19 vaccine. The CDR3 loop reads CASSPGGLAGPSSYNEQFF. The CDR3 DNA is TGTGCCAGCAGCCCGGGGGGACTAGCGGGGCCGAGCTCCTACAATGAGCAGTTCTTC.